This entry lists 30 T cell receptor beta chains sequenced from one sample in a study of T cell repertoires in cytomegalovirus infection. TCRdb re-called the reads with MiXCR, one entry per CDR3 protein. Of fewer than 1,000,000 distinct CDR3 sequences listed, roughly 30% are singletons. For these receptors, no antigen is known. This specimen consisted of cultured CD8+ T cells from PBMCs, obtained from culture after CMV antigen stimulation. Receptor source: a human donor in good health (CMV status not recorded). Some clones in this sample may be carry-over from other donors' samples.

To note about this clonotype: Just one base apart from a much larger clone, this may be a read error. This chain joins TRBV7-3 and TRBJ1-1; a weak D match, TRBD1 (5 bases). CDR1 and CDR2 (germline): SGHTA, FQGTGA. V was pared by 1 base and J by 3 bases, with 9 bases between. The CDR3 is 14 amino acids. The CDR3 DNA sequence: TGTGCCAGCAGCTTAAGGGACCCTGACACTGAAGCTTTCTTT. It translates to CASSLRDPDTEAFF.

This clonotype has ten or more counts. The rearrangement links TRBV7-2 to TRBJ1-1; D might be TRBD1 (6 bases). The germline V gene encodes CDR1 SGHTA and CDR2 FQGNSA. The CDR3 sequence is 12 residues long. Trimming took off 5 bases at V and 7 bases at J, with 11 bases between the two ends. The CDR3 here is CASSQTGVEAFF. The CDR3 bases are TGTGCCAGCAGCCAGACAGGAGTTGAAGCTTTCTTT.

Only a few counts were recorded for this clonotype. Here the CDR3 reads CASGLVMTGDSGNTIYF. In DNA, the CDR3 is TGTGCTAGTGGTTTGGTAATGACTGGTGACTCTGGAAACACCATATATTTT. The rearrangement joins TRBV12-5 to TRBJ1-3, with no clear D. The germline V and J ends were trimmed by 0 bases and 0 bases, with 12 bases remaining between them. There are 17 residues in the CDR3. The V gene's germline CDR1 is LGHNT and CDR2 FRNRAP. Full variable domain (rest looked up from reference TRBV12-5 and TRBJ1-3): DARVTQTPRHKVTEMGQEVTMRCQPILGHNTVFWYRQTMMQGLELLAYFRNRAPLDDSGMPKDRFSAEMPDATLATLKIQPSEPRDSAVYFCASGLVMTGDSGNTIYFGEGSWLTVV.

The chain uses TRBV19 and TRBJ1-6; 7 bases match TRBD1. The V gene end was trimmed by 1 base and the J gene end by 10 bases; junction bases not matched to a gene: 7. The germline V gene has CDR1 LNHDA and CDR2 SQIVND (reference sequence). The length of the CDR3 is 15 residues. The CDR3 sequence: CASSIVNRGDSPLHF. CDR3 coding DNA: TGTGCCAGTAGTATAGTAAACAGGGGCGACTCACCCCTCCACTTT.

V and J are TRBV7-9 and TRBJ1-6; D gene uncertain. The V gene lost 4 bases and the J gene lost 6 bases, with 10 bases spanning the gap. The CDR3 contains 14 residues. Germline V gene lookup returns CDR1 SEHNR and CDR2 FQNEAQ (reference sequence). The CDR3 region has the DNA TGTGCCAGCAGCTGGGCAGGCCTTAATTCACCCCTCCACTTT. Residues: CASSWAGLNSPLHF.

The V call is TRBV6-1, the J call TRBJ2-7; 9 bases map to TRBD1. There are 16 residues in the CDR3. Germline lookup yields CDR1 MNHNS and CDR2 SASEGT. V dropped 2 bases and J dropped 2; count of bases not matched to a gene: 7. The CDR3 nucleotides are TGTGCCAGCAGTGAACTTTATGGGACAGGGACCTACGAGCAGTACTTC. It encodes CASSELYGTGTYEQYF.

The chain employs TRBV24-1 and TRBJ2-3, with D possibly matching TRBD1 (6 bases). The CDR3 runs 16 residues. The V gene's germline CDR1 is KGHDR and CDR2 SFDVKD. Trimming removed 3 bases from V and 2 bases from J, with 14 bases in between. The CDR3 sequence: CATSDPRTVYTDTQYF. CDR3 bases: TGTGCCACCAGTGATCCACGGACAGTCTACACAGATACGCAGTATTTT.

This clonotype occurred many times. This sequence joins TRBV7-9 and TRBJ2-7; tentative D call: TRBD2 (6 bases). With 10 bases removed from V and 0 bases from J, the gap between germline ends came to 13 bases. Per the germline V gene, CDR1 is SEHNR and CDR2 is FQNEAQ (reference sequence). The length of the CDR3 is 13 residues. CDR3 residues: CATSGTPSYEQYF. In DNA, the CDR3 is TGTGCCACCTCCGGGACTCCCTCCTACGAGCAGTACTTC. The full variable domain, completed using reference TRBV7-9 and TRBJ2-7, is DTGVSQNPRHKITKRGQNVTFRCDPISEHNRLYWYRQTLGQGPEFLTYFQNEAQLEKSRLLSDRFSAERPKGSFSTLEIQRTEQGDSAMYLCATSGTPSYEQYFGPGTRLTVT.

This clonotype was seen more than once but under ten times. The J gene is TRBJ2-2, the V gene TRBV7-9, with D hard to call. CDR1 is SEHNR, CDR2 FQNEAQ, per germline (reference sequence). CDR3 length equals 14 residues. V lost 4 bases, J lost 4 bases, and 10 bases lay in between. For the CDR3, the DNA is TGTGCCAGCAGCTCCGTTGGAGCCACCGGGGAGCTGTTTTTT. As protein: CASSSVGATGELFF.

The rearrangement uses TRBV6-2 or TRBV6-3 and TRBJ1-5; D ambiguous. This CDR3 has 14 residues. V was clipped by 0 bases and J by 6 bases, with 9 bases between them. The germline V gene has CDR1 MNHEY and CDR2 SVGEGT. The CDR3 DNA reads as TGTGCCAGCAGTTACTCGGAGGGCAGTCAGCCCCAGCATTTT. Encoded protein: CASSYSEGSQPQHF.

This clonotype was observed many times. The chain is built from TRBV7-2 and TRBJ2-7; D is uncertain. V was cut by 1 base and J by 4 bases, with 5 bases left in between. Germline V CDR1 and CDR2: SGHTA, FQGNSA. The CDR3 is 12 residues long. The CDR3 spells CASSLDIYEQYV. The CDR3 nucleotides read TGTGCCAGCAGCTTAGATATTTACGAGCAGTACGTC.

This clonotype was detected only once. One end of the junction varies from germline; a read error may be responsible. The chain has TRBV12-3 or TRBV12-4 and TRBJ2-5, with D unresolved. CDR3 size: 15 residues. Here the CDR3 reads CVSSPDGEYQETQYF. CDR3 DNA: TGTGTCAGCAGTCCCGATGGAGAGTACCAAGAGACCCAGTACTTC.

In this sample, this clonotype turned up a few times. This chain joins TRBV6-5 and TRBJ2-7, with TRBD1 identical over 9 bases. The CDR3 has 13 residues. Germline CDR1 and CDR2: MNHEY and SVGAGI. The J segment lost 6 bases and the V segment lost 5 bases, leaving 5 bases of the junction unmatched. The CDR3 sequence is CASSPGQGPEQYF. The CDR3 DNA reads as TGTGCCAGCAGTCCCGGACAGGGGCCCGAGCAGTACTTC.

This clonotype was observed a few times. The chain couples TRBV6-6 to TRBJ2-7, with D unclear. V shed 0 bases and J shed 5 bases, with 8 bases lying between them. The CDR3 is made up of 13 amino acids. The V gene's germline CDR1 is MNHNY and CDR2 SVGAGI (reference sequence). This CDR3 reads CASSYSGVHEQYV. In DNA form, the CDR3 reads TGTGCCAGCAGTTACTCTGGGGTGCACGAGCAGTACGTC.

This clonotype was counted only a few times. The J gene is TRBJ1-2, the V gene TRBV7-9; weak D call: TRBD1 (5 bases). The CDR3 extends over 17 amino acids. V was pared by 2 bases and J by 12 bases, with 28 bases between. Per germline, CDR1 SEHNR and CDR2 FQNEAQ (reference sequence). The CDR3 coding sequence is TGTGCCAGCAGCTTAATGTCGGGGGATGGGGCGCGACGCTTGCACACCTTC. Protein product: CASSLMSGDGARRLHTF.

This clonotype has a handful of counts. The gene calls are TRBV4-3 and TRBJ1-3; D ambiguous. The CDR3 has 14 residues. Trimming left V 3 bases short and J 15 bases short, with 21 bases between. Germline lookup yields CDR1 LGHNA and CDR2 YSLEER. The CDR3 spells CASSQEAVGPKTYF. The CDR3 DNA reads TGCGCCAGCAGCCAGGAAGCAGTCGGGCCTAAGACATATTTT.

This clonotype appeared a few times. The chain links TRBV10-3 to TRBJ1-5; 7 bases align to TRBD1. Trimming at V came to 2 bases and at J to 5 bases, leaving 3 bases not matched to a gene. CDR1 ENHRY and CDR2 SYGVKD come from the germline V gene. This CDR3 has 14 residues. As DNA, the CDR3 is TGTGCCATCAGTGAGGGCAGGGGGTATCAGCCCCAGCATTTT. Its translation is CAISEGRGYQPQHF.

This clonotype was recorded at least ten times. The genes are TRBV11-2 and TRBJ2-1; D unresolved. The CDR3 has 15 amino acids. The V gene's germline CDR1 is SGHAT and CDR2 FQNNGV. Deletions cut 5 bases from V and 0 bases from J, with 11 bases between. CDR3 loop: CASSKTHSSYNEQFF. The DNA for the CDR3 is TGTGCCAGCAGCAAGACCCATTCCTCCTACAATGAGCAGTTCTTC.

V gene TRBV14 combines with J gene TRBJ2-2; tentative D call: TRBD2 (5 bases). Germline values: CDR1 SGHDN, CDR2 FVKESK. Trimming left V 1 base short and J 4 bases short, with 13 bases between. This CDR3 contains 16 residues. For the CDR3, the DNA is TGTGCCAGCAGCCAAGTCCTAGCCTGGGGCACCGGGGAGCTGTTTTTT. Translating it yields CASSQVLAWGTGELFF.

Note on this clonotype: A read error may produce the germline difference seen at one junction end. This chain joins TRBV11-1 and TRBJ1-1; D might be TRBD1 (5 bases). The CDR3 covers 18 residues. Germline-derived CDR1 and CDR2 are SGHAT and FQDESV (reference sequence). The CDR3 here is CVSSLVGGVTDFQTEAFF. CDR3 nucleotides: TGTGTCAGCAGCCTTGTTGGGGGGGTAACGGACTTCCAAACTGAAGCTTTCTTT.

This chain joins TRBV4-3 and TRBJ1-3, with unresolved D. In germline, CDR1 is LGHNA, CDR2 YSLEER. The CDR3 runs to 17 residues. V dropped 0 bases and J dropped 0 bases, with 12 bases sitting between them. CDR3 protein: CASSQDSGVLSGNTIYF. The CDR3 DNA follows: TGCGCCAGCAGCCAAGATTCTGGGGTCCTCTCTGGAAACACCATATATTTT.

The CDR3 sequence: CASSLTGGHGYTF. CDR3 coding DNA: TGTGCCAGCAGCCTCACAGGGGGCCATGGCTACACCTTC. J is TRBJ1-2 and V is TRBV7-8; 9 bases fit TRBD1. Losses at the gene ends were 5 bases for V and 6 bases for J; bases not matched to a gene: 4. CDR1 and CDR2 (germline): SGHVS, FQNEAQ. CDR3 size: 13 residues.

This clonotype was seen a handful of times. This chain joins TRBV12-3 or TRBV12-4 and TRBJ1-1; 7 nucleotides agree with TRBD1. J gave up 1 base and V 6 bases, and 8 bases lay outside the gene matches. The CDR3 is made up of 15 amino acids. DNA for the CDR3: TGTGCCAGCAGCCAATTGACAGGGAGGAACACTGAAGCTTTCTTT. It yields the protein CASSQLTGRNTEAFF.

Many counts were recorded for this clonotype. This chain joins TRBV27 and TRBJ2-7; D ambiguous. Germline-derived CDR1 and CDR2 are MNHEY and SMNVEV (reference sequence). This CDR3 is built from 14 residues. V was trimmed by 5 bases and J by 3 bases, leaving 14 bases between them. The CDR3 loop is CASSRDNLVYEQYF. In DNA form, the CDR3 reads TGTGCCAGCAGTCGCGACAATCTCGTCTACGAGCAGTACTTC.

A few counts support this clonotype. The CDR3 protein is CASSLLEMMNTEAFF. The CDR3 coding sequence is TGTGCCAGCAGCTTACTAGAAATGATGAACACTGAAGCTTTCTTT. The chain recombines TRBV7-9 with TRBJ1-1; unclear D gene. CDR1 and CDR2 from the germline V gene are SEHNR and FQNEAQ (reference sequence). V shed 2 bases and J shed 0 bases, with 10 bases lying between them. The CDR3 contains 15 residues. The whole variable domain, remainder taken from reference TRBV7-9 and TRBJ1-1, is DTGVSQNPRHKITKRGQNVTFRCDPISEHNRLYWYRQTLGQGPEFLTYFQNEAQLEKSRLLSDRFSAERPKGSFSTLEIQRTEQGDSAMYLCASSLLEMMNTEAFFGQGTRLTVV.

The table lists this clonotype with a few counts. The chain uses TRBV7-6 and TRBJ2-2; no clear D gene. The germline V gene encodes CDR1 SGHVS and CDR2 FNYEAQ. The CDR3 has 15 residues. V lost 4 bases to trimming and J lost 7 bases, with 16 bases between them. The CDR3 loop reads CASSSVPGKGGELFF. DNA for the CDR3: TGTGCCAGCAGCTCCGTCCCCGGAAAGGGCGGGGAGCTGTTTTTT. The full variable domain, with the rest looked up from reference TRBV7-6 and TRBJ2-2, is GAGVSQSPRYKVTKRGQDVALRCDPISGHVSLYWYRQALGQGPEFLTYFNYEAQQDKSGLPNDRFSAERPEGSISTLTIQRTEQRDSAMYRCASSSVPGKGGELFFGEGSRLTVL.

This chain connects TRBV13 to TRBJ2-2; TRBD2 matches 8 bases. CDR1 is PRHDT, CDR2 FYEKMQ, per germline (reference sequence). CDR3 length equals 14 residues. J gave up 7 bases and V 3 bases, and 4 bases lay outside the gene matches. The chain's CDR3 is CASSLGLGIGELFF. The CDR3 nucleotides read TGTGCCAGCAGCTTGGGACTAGGAATCGGGGAGCTGTTTTTT.

The V gene is TRBV2, the J gene TRBJ1-2; D is perhaps TRBD1 (6 bases). This CDR3 is 16 amino acids long. Trimming pared 8 bases from V and 3 bases from J, leaving 22 bases between. Germline loops: CDR1 SNHLY, CDR2 FYNNEI. As DNA, the CDR3 is TGTGCCAGCCCCAGAGGCCCGGGGGGGCGCGACTATGGCTACACCTTC. Translating gives CASPRGPGGRDYGYTF.

The rearrangement links TRBV20-1 to TRBJ1-2; 8 nucleotides match TRBD1. With V trimmed by 0 bases and J by 6 bases, 9 bases remained unmatched. CDR3 length: 15 residues. Germline CDR1 reads DFQATT; CDR2 reads SNEGSKA (reference sequence). This chain's CDR3 is CSARDVAGGPNGYTF. Here the CDR3 DNA reads TGCAGTGCTAGAGATGTGGCAGGGGGCCCAAATGGCTACACCTTC.

Concerning this clonotype: It may be a read error: a sequence one base away is much more abundant. This chain uses TRBV7-6 with TRBJ2-7; 12 positions agree with TRBD2. The germline gives CDR1 SGHVS, CDR2 FNYEAQ. The CDR3 loop spans 18 amino acids. The CDR3 region is CVSSPVTSGGLKSYEQYF. Written as DNA, the CDR3 is TGTGTCAGCAGCCCAGTGACTAGCGGGGGCCTAAAGTCCTACGAGCAGTACTTC.